The clone carrying this T cell receptor beta chain was observed once. Libraries were prepared by immunoSEQ multiplex PCR; TCRdb keeps only in-frame clonotypes and omits some of them. The sample gives tens of thousands of clones, over 70% of which show up once; around 7.5% is in the top ten. The CDR3 has 14 amino acids. Germline CDR1 is LGHNT and CDR2 is FRNRAP. The ends were cut back, 6 bases at V and 7 bases at J, with 15 bases in the middle. This entry is derived from a study of OX40 agonist ivuxolimab in advanced cancers. Study details: At 0.01 to 10 mg/kg, ivuxolimab was administered intravenously to patients every 2 weeks. With a range of about 23 to 90, age averaged about 58 years, and about 83% were male. Antecedent anti-PD-1, anti-PD-L1 or anti-CTLA-4 therapy was permissible, with 30% to 50% having received some.

The V call is TRBV12-5, the J call TRBJ2-2, with TRBD2 as a possible D gene (6 bases). The sample here was CD4+ or CD8+ T cells sorted from blood, taken in a trial of the OX40 agonist ivuxolimab. This receptor was obtained from an adult with an advanced solid tumor such as melanoma, head and neck, liver or kidney cancer. CDR3 DNA: TGTGCTAGTGGCTTAGACGGGACTTTCGGGGAGCTGTTTTTT. As protein: CASGLDGTFGELFF.